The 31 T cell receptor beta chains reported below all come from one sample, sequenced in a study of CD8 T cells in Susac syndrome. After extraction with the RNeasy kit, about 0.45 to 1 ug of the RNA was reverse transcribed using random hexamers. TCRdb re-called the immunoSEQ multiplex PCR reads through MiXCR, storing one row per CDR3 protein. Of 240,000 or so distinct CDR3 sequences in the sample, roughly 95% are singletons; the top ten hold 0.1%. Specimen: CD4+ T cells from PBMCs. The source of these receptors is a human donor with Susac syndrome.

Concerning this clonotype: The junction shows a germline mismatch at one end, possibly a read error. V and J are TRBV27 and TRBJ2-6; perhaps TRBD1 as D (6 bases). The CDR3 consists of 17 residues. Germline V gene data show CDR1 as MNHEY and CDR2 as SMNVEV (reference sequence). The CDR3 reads CANSLKGQHSGANVLTF. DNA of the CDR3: TGTGCCAACAGTTTAAAAGGACAGCACTCTGGGGCCAACGTCCTGACTTTC. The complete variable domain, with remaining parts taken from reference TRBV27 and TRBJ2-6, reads EAQVTQNPRYLITVTGKKLTVTCSQNMNHEYMSWYRQDPGLGLRQIYYSMNVEVTDKGDVPEGYKVSRKEKRNFPLILESPSPNQTSLYFCANSLKGQHSGANVLTFGAGSRLTVL.

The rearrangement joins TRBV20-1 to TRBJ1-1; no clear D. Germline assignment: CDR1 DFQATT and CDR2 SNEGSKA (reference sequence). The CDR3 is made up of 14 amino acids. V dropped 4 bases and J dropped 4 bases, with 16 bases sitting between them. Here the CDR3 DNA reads TGCAGTGCTACAAAAATCCAGGAGGGCACTGAAGCTTTCTTT. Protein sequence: CSATKIQEGTEAFF.

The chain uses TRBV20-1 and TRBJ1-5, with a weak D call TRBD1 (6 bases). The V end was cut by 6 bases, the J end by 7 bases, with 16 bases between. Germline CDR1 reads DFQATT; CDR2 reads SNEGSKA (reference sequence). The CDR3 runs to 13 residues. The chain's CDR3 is CSASDRSGQPQHF. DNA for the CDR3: TGCAGTGCATCCGACAGGTCCGGCCAGCCCCAGCATTTT.

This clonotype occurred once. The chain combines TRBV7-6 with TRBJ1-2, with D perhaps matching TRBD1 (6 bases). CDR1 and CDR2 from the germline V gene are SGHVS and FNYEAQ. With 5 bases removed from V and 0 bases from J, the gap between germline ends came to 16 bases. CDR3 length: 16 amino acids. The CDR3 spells CASSPDPQGTNYGYTF. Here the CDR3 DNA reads TGTGCCAGCAGCCCTGACCCCCAGGGGACTAACTATGGCTACACCTTC.

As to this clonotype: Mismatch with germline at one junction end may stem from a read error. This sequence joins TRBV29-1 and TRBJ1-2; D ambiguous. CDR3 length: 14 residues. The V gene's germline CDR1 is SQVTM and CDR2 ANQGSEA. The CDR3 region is CSVEGPPDNYGYTF. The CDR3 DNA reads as TGCAGCGTCGAAGGCCCCCCGGATAACTATGGCTACACCTTC. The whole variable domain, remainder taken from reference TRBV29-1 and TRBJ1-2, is SAVISQKPSRDICQRGTSLTIQCQVDSQVTMMFWYRQQPGQSLTLIATANQGSEATYESGFVIDKFPISRPNLTFSTLTVSNMSPEDSSIYLCSVEGPPDNYGYTFGSGTRLTVV.

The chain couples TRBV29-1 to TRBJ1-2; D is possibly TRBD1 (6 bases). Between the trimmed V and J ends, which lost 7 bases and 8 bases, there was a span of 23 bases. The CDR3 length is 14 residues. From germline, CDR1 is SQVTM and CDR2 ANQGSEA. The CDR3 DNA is TGCAGCGCCAAGACAGGCCCGCTCGCGGGGGGCTACACCTTC. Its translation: CSAKTGPLAGGYTF.

The CDR3 nucleotides are TGCAGTGCTAGAGACGCCCGACTAGCGGGCACCGGGGAGCTGTTTTTT. Its protein product is CSARDARLAGTGELFF. The genes are TRBV20-1 and TRBJ2-2, with TRBD2 matching 10 bases. The CDR3 length is 16 residues. Trimming cost V 0 bases and J 4 bases; bases outside gene matches: 5. Looked up from germline, CDR1 is DFQATT and CDR2 is SNEGSKA (reference sequence).

DNA of the CDR3: TGTGCCAGCGAAAGGTTCGGACAGTCATCGCAGTATTTT. Protein: CASERFGQSSQYF. The rearrangement joins TRBV2 to TRBJ2-3; weak D call: TRBD1 (6 bases). CDR3 length equals 13 residues. The germline V gene has CDR1 SNHLY and CDR2 FYNNEI. Trimming stripped 8 bases from V and 10 bases from J, with 19 bases between.

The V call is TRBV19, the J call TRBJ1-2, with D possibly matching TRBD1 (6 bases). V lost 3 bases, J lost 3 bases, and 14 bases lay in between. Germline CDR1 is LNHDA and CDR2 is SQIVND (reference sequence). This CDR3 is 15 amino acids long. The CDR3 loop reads CASSIPDRYYYGYTF. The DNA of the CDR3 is TGTGCCAGTAGTATTCCTGACAGGTACTACTATGGCTACACCTTC.

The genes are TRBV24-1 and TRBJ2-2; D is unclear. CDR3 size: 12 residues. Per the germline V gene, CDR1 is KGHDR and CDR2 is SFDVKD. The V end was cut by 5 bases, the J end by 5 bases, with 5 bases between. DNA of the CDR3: TGTGCCACCAGTGGGGCTACCGGGGAGCTGTTTTTT. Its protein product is CATSGATGELFF.

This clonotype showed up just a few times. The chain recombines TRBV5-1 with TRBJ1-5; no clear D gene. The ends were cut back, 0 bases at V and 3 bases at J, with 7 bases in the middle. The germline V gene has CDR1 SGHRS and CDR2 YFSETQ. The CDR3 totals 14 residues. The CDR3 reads CASSLGGYNQPQHF. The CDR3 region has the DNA TGCGCCAGCAGCTTGGGAGGGTACAATCAGCCCCAGCATTTT.

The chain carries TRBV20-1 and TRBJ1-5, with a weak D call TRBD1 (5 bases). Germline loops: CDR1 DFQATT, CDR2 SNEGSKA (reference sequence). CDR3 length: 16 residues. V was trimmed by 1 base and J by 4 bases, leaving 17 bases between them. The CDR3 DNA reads TGCAGTGCTAGAGGCCAGGGAAAGGGCCTAAATCAGCCCCAGCATTTT. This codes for CSARGQGKGLNQPQHF.

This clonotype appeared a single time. CDR3 sequence: CASSLHSNQPQHF. The CDR3 DNA follows: TGCGCCAGCAGCTTGCATAGCAATCAGCCCCAGCATTTT. The chain has TRBV5-1 and TRBJ1-5; D is undetermined. This CDR3 is built from 13 residues. The ends were cut back, 1 base at V and 0 bases at J, with 2 bases in the middle. Germline-derived CDR1 and CDR2 are SGHRS and YFSETQ. The entire variable domain, with the rest obtained from reference TRBV5-1 and TRBJ1-5, is as follows: KAGVTQTPRYLIKTRGQQVTLSCSPISGHRSVSWYQQTPGQGLQFLFEYFSETQRNKGNFPGRFSGRQFSNSRSEMNVSTLELGDSALYLCASSLHSNQPQHFGDGTRLSIL.

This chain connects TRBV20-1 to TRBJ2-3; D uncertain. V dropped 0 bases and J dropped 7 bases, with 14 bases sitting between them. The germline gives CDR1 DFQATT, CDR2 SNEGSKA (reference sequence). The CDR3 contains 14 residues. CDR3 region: CSAREGGAGHTQYF. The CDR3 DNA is TGCAGTGCTAGAGAGGGCGGTGCCGGTCATACGCAGTATTTT.

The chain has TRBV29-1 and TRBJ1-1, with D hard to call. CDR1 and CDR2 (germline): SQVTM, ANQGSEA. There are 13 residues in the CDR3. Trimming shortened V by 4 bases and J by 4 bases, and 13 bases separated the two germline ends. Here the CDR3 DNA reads TGCAGCGTTGGGGTTGCAGCGGGCACTGAAGCTTTCTTT. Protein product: CSVGVAAGTEAFF. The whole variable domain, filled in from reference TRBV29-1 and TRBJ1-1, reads SAVISQKPSRDICQRGTSLTIQCQVDSQVTMMFWYRQQPGQSLTLIATANQGSEATYESGFVIDKFPISRPNLTFSTLTVSNMSPEDSSIYLCSVGVAAGTEAFFGQGTRLTVV.

The CDR3 DNA reads as TGCAGCGTTGAGGTTAGCGGGATCAACACAGATACGCAGTATTTT. Translating it yields CSVEVSGINTDTQYF. The chain couples TRBV29-1 to TRBJ2-3; TRBD2 agrees at 8 bases. V lost 3 bases, J lost 2 bases, and 7 bases stayed unmatched. Per the germline V gene, CDR1 is SQVTM and CDR2 is ANQGSEA. The CDR3 covers 15 residues.

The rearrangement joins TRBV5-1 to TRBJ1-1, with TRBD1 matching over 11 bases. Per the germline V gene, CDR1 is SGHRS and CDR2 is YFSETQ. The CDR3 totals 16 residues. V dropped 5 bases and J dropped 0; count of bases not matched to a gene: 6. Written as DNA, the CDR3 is TGCGCCAGCAGATCCGGGACAGGGGGGATGAACACTGAAGCTTTCTTT. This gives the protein CASRSGTGGMNTEAFF.

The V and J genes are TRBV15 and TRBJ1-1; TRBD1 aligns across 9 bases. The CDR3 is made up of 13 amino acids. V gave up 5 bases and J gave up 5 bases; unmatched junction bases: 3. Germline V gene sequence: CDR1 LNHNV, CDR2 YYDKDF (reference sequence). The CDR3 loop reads CATSGQGRTEAFF. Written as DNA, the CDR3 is TGTGCCACCAGCGGACAGGGGAGGACTGAAGCTTTCTTT.

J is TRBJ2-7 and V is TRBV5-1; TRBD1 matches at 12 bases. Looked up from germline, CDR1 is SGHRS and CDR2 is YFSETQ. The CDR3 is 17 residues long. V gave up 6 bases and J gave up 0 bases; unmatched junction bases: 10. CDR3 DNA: TGCGCCAGCACGTCCCCGGGACAGGGGGCGAGCTCCTACGAGCAGTACTTC. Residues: CASTSPGQGASSYEQYF.

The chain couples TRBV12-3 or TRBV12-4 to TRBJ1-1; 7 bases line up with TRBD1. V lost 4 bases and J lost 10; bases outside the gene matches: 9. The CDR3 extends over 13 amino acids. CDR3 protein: CASSSYRGQRAFF. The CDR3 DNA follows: TGTGCCAGCAGTTCCTACAGGGGACAGAGAGCTTTCTTT.

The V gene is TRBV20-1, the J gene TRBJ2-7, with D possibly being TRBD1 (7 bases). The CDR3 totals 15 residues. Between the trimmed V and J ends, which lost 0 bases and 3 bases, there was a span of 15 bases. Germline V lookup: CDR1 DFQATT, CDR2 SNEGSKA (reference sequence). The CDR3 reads CSARDQGGPLYEQYF. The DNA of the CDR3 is TGCAGTGCTAGAGATCAGGGGGGACCACTCTACGAGCAGTACTTC.

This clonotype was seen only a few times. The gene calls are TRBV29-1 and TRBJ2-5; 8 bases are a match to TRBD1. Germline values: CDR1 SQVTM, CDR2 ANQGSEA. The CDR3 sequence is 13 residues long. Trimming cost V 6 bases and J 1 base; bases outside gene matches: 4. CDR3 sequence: CSVRQGRQETQYF. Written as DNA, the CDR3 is TGCAGCGTCCGACAGGGGCGCCAAGAGACCCAGTACTTC.

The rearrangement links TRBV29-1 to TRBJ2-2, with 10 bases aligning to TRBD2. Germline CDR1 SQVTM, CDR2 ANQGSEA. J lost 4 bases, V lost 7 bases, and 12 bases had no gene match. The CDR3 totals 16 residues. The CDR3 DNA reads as TGCAGCGGTGGGAGGTCGACTAGCGGGTCCACCGGGGAGCTGTTTTTT. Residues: CSGGRSTSGSTGELFF.

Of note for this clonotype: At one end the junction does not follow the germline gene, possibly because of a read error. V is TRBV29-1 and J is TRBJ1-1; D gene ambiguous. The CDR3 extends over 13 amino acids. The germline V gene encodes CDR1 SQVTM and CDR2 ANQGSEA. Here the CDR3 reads CSAEKGQNTEAFF. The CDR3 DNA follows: TGCAGCGCTGAAAAGGGCCAGAACACTGAAGCTTTCTTT.

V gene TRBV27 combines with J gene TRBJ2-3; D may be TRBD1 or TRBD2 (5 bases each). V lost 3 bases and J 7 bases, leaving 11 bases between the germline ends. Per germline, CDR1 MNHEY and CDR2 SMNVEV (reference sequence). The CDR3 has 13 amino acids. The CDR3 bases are TGTGCCAGCAGTTTCCGGGACGTTAATACGCAGTATTTT. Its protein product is CASSFRDVNTQYF.

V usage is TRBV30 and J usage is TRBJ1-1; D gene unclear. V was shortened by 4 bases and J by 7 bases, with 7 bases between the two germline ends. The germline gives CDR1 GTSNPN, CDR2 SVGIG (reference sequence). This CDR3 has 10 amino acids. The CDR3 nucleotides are TGTGCCTGGATGCAGTATGAAGCTTTCTTT. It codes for CAWMQYEAFF.

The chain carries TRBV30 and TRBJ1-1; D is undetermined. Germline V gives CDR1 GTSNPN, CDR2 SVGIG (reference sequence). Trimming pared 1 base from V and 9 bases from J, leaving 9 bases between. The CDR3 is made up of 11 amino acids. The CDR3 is CAWSALDKAFF. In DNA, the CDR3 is TGTGCCTGGAGTGCCCTGGATAAAGCTTTCTTT.

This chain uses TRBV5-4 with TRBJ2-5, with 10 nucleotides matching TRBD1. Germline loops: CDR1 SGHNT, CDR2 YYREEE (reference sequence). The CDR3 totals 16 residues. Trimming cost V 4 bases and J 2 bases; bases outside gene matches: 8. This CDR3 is CASSADRGLTQETQYF. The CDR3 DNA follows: TGTGCCAGCAGCGCTGACAGGGGGCTAACGCAAGAGACCCAGTACTTC.

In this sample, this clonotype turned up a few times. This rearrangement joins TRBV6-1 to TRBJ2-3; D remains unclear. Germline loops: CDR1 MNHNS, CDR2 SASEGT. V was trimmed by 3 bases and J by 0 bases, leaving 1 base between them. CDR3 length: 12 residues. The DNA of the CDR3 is TGTGCCAGCAGTGACAGCACAGATACGCAGTATTTT. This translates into CASSDSTDTQYF.

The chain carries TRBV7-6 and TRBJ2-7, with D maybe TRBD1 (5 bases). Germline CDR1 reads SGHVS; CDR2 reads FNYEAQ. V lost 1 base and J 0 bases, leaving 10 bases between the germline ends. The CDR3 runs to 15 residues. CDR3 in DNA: TGTGCCAGCAGCTTAGATGGAGACAGCTCCTACGAGCAGTACTTC. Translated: CASSLDGDSSYEQYF.

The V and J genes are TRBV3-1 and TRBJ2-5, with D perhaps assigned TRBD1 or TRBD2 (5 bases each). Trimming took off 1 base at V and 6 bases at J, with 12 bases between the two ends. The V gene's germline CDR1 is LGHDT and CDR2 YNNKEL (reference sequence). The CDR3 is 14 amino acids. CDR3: CASSQVHRRKTQYF. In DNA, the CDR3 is TGTGCCAGCAGCCAAGTCCACAGGAGGAAGACCCAGTACTTC.